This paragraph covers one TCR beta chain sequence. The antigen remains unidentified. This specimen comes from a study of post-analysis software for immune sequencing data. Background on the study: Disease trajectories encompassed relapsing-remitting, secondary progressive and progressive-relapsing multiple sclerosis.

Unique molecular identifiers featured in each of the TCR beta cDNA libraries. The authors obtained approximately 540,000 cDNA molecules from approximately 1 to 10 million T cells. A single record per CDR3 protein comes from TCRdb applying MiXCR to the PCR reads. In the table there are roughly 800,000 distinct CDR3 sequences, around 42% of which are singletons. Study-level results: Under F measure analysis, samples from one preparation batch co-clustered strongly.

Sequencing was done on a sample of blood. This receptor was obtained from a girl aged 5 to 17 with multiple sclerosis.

Written as DNA, the CDR3 is TGCGCCAGCAGCCATAACCAGGGAGATAGTGGCTACACCTTC. This encodes CASSHNQGDSGYTF. V is TRBV4-3 and J is TRBJ1-2; weak D call: TRBD1 (5 bases). V lost 3 bases and J lost 7, with 15 bases in between. This CDR3 region has 14 residues. Germline CDR1 reads LGHNA; CDR2 reads YSLEER.